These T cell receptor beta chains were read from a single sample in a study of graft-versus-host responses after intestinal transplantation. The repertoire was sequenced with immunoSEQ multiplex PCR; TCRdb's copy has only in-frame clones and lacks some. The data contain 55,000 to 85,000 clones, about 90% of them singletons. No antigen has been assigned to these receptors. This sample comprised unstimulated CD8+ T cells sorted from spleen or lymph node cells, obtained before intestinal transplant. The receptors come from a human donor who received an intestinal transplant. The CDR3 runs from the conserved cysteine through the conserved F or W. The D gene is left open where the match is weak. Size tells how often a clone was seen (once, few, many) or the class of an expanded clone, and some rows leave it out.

cdr3_aa: CASSLSTVGGELFF; cdr3_nt: TGTGCCAGCAGTTTATCAACAGTAGGCGGGGAGCTGTTTTTT; d_call: .; v_call: TRBV28; clone_size: .; j_call: TRBJ2-2
cdr3_aa: CSVVAGLPESSYNEQFF; cdr3_nt: TGCAGCGTTGTAGCGGGGCTACCGGAGAGCTCCTACAATGAGCAGTTCTTC; d_call: TRBD2; v_call: TRBV29-1; clone_size: .; j_call: TRBJ2-1
cdr3_aa: CASSPRSGPMYGYTF; cdr3_nt: TGCGCCAGCAGCCCTCGGTCGGGTCCGATGTATGGCTACACCTTC; d_call: .; v_call: TRBV4-1; clone_size: .; j_call: TRBJ1-2
cdr3_aa: CAWSRSWRGPPVEQYF; cdr3_nt: TGTGCCTGGAGTCGGTCGTGGCGGGGCCCACCGGTAGAGCAGTACTTC; d_call: .; v_call: TRBV30; clone_size: .; j_call: TRBJ2-7
cdr3_aa: CASSFGSGALGETQYF; cdr3_nt: TGTGCCAGCAGCTTTGGCTCAGGGGCTCTAGGGGAGACCCAGTACTTC; d_call: .; v_call: TRBV5-6; clone_size: .; j_call: TRBJ2-5
cdr3_aa: CASSQIVYGVGYTF; cdr3_nt: TGTGCCAGCTCTCAAATCGTGTACGGGGTTGGCTACACCTTC; d_call: .; v_call: TRBV6-6; clone_size: .; j_call: TRBJ1-2
cdr3_aa: CASRTANYGYTF; cdr3_nt: TGTGCCAGCAGGACAGCTAACTATGGCTACACCTTC; d_call: .; v_call: TRBV9; clone_size: .; j_call: TRBJ1-2
cdr3_aa: CASRRTGKPGNTIYF; cdr3_nt: TGTGCCAGCAGGCGAACAGGGAAACCTGGAAACACCATATATTTT; d_call: .; v_call: TRBV7-9; clone_size: .; j_call: TRBJ1-3
cdr3_aa: CASSSLLGGSSYNEQFF; cdr3_nt: TGTGCCAGCAGTTCGTTGCTCGGCGGGAGCTCCTACAATGAGCAGTTCTTC; d_call: TRBD2; v_call: TRBV28; clone_size: .; j_call: TRBJ2-1
cdr3_aa: CATSGGDLRQGGGNEQFF; cdr3_nt: TGTGCCACCAGCGGAGGAGACCTGCGACAGGGAGGAGGGAATGAGCAGTTCTTC; d_call: .; v_call: TRBV15; clone_size: .; j_call: TRBJ2-1
cdr3_aa: CASSFELAGGPDEQFF; cdr3_nt: TGCGCCAGCAGTTTCGAACTAGCGGGAGGGCCGGATGAGCAGTTCTTC; d_call: TRBD2; v_call: TRBV4-1; clone_size: .; j_call: TRBJ2-1
cdr3_aa: CASSLPRGAGGDEQYF; cdr3_nt: TGTGCCAGCAGCTTACCCCGGGGGGCGGGAGGCGACGAGCAGTACTTC; d_call: TRBD2; v_call: TRBV7-8; clone_size: .; j_call: TRBJ2-7
cdr3_aa: CASSTGLQETQYF; cdr3_nt: TGTGCCAGCAGTACGGGACTACAAGAGACCCAGTACTTC; d_call: TRBD2; v_call: TRBV2; clone_size: .; j_call: TRBJ2-5
cdr3_aa: CASSGFGTGGNEQFF; cdr3_nt: TGTGCCAGCAGCGGATTTGGGACAGGGGGCAATGAGCAGTTCTTC; d_call: TRBD1; v_call: TRBV9; clone_size: .; j_call: TRBJ2-1
cdr3_aa: CASSLPPTSGPSHEQFF; cdr3_nt: TGTGCCAGCAGCTTGCCCCCGACTAGCGGCCCCTCCCATGAGCAGTTCTTC; d_call: TRBD2; v_call: TRBV5-6; clone_size: .; j_call: TRBJ2-1
cdr3_aa: CASSRRTLEAFF; cdr3_nt: TGTGCCAGCAGTCGGAGAACGCTTGAAGCTTTCTTT; d_call: .; v_call: TRBV2; clone_size: .; j_call: TRBJ1-1
cdr3_aa: CASSFPSGSSPLHF; cdr3_nt: TGTGCCAGCAGTTTCCCCTCGGGGAGTTCACCCCTCCACTTT; d_call: .; v_call: TRBV28; clone_size: once; j_call: TRBJ1-6
cdr3_aa: CASSYGTGAYEQYF; cdr3_nt: TGTGCCAGCAGTTACGGGACAGGGGCCTACGAGCAGTACTTC; d_call: TRBD1; v_call: TRBV28; clone_size: .; j_call: TRBJ2-7
cdr3_aa: CSVVANTEAFF; cdr3_nt: TGCAGCGTTGTAGCGAACACTGAAGCTTTCTTT; d_call: .; v_call: TRBV29-1; clone_size: .; j_call: TRBJ1-1
cdr3_aa: CASSPGSSTDTQYF; cdr3_nt: TGTGCCAGCAGCCCAGGGTCTAGCACAGATACGCAGTATTTT; d_call: .; v_call: TRBV7-9; clone_size: .; j_call: TRBJ2-3
cdr3_aa: CASSPHPRGSYEQYF; cdr3_nt: TGTGCCAGCAGCCCACACCCCCGGGGCTCCTACGAGCAGTACTTC; d_call: .; v_call: TRBV9; clone_size: .; j_call: TRBJ2-7
cdr3_aa: CASSLDLASGSSGELFF; cdr3_nt: TGTGCTAGCAGCTTAGATCTCGCTAGCGGGAGCTCCGGGGAGCTGTTTTTT; d_call: TRBD2; v_call: TRBV7-7; clone_size: .; j_call: TRBJ2-2
cdr3_aa: CATRDSALGEQYF; cdr3_nt: TGCGCCACCCGGGACTCAGCCCTGGGTGAGCAGTACTTC; d_call: .; v_call: TRBV10-2; clone_size: .; j_call: TRBJ2-7
cdr3_aa: CASSFPGNYSPTKEEDNEQFF; cdr3_nt: TGTGCCAGCAGCTTTCCGGGAAATTATTCCCCGACGAAAGAAGAAGACAATGAGCAGTTCTTC; d_call: .; v_call: TRBV7-6; clone_size: .; j_call: TRBJ2-1
cdr3_aa: CASSSYSGGLYNEQFF; cdr3_nt: TGTGCCAGCAGCTCGTATAGCGGGGGTCTCTACAATGAGCAGTTCTTC; d_call: TRBD2; v_call: TRBV11-2; clone_size: .; j_call: TRBJ2-1
cdr3_aa: CASSQDISGNEQFF; cdr3_nt: TGTGCCAGCAGCCAAGATATCTCCGGGAATGAGCAGTTCTTC; d_call: .; v_call: TRBV4-2; clone_size: .; j_call: TRBJ2-1
cdr3_aa: CASSLRNGWREQYF; cdr3_nt: TGTGCCAGCAGCTTGCGCAACGGCTGGAGAGAGCAGTACTTC; d_call: .; v_call: TRBV5-6; clone_size: .; j_call: TRBJ2-7
cdr3_aa: CASKGTVYGYTF; cdr3_nt: TGTGCCAGCAAAGGAACAGTCTATGGCTACACCTTC; d_call: .; v_call: TRBV28; clone_size: .; j_call: TRBJ1-2
cdr3_aa: CASSQDRRAANNEQFF; cdr3_nt: TGTGCCAGCAGCCAAGACCGGCGGGCGGCTAACAATGAGCAGTTCTTC; d_call: .; v_call: TRBV4-2; clone_size: .; j_call: TRBJ2-1
cdr3_aa: CASSFEAGGYEQYF; cdr3_nt: TGTGCCAGCAGTTTTGAGGCGGGGGGCTATGAGCAGTACTTC; d_call: TRBD2; v_call: TRBV27; clone_size: .; j_call: TRBJ2-7
cdr3_aa: CSAKGQGVYEQYF; cdr3_nt: TGCAGCGCCAAGGGACAGGGTGTCTACGAGCAGTACTTC; d_call: TRBD1; v_call: TRBV29-1; clone_size: .; j_call: TRBJ2-7
cdr3_aa: CASSFTRDITAYNEQFF; cdr3_nt: TGTGCCAGCAGTTTCACCCGGGACATCACAGCCTACAATGAGCAGTTCTTC; d_call: .; v_call: TRBV28; clone_size: once; j_call: TRBJ2-1
cdr3_aa: CASSGGLTDTQYF; cdr3_nt: TGTGCCAGCAGCGGGGGACTCACAGATACGCAGTATTTT; d_call: .; v_call: TRBV7-6; clone_size: .; j_call: TRBJ2-3
cdr3_aa: CASSQVIERELDTGELFF; cdr3_nt: TGCGCCAGCAGCCAAGTTATAGAGCGGGAGCTCGACACCGGGGAGCTGTTTTTT; d_call: TRBD2; v_call: TRBV4-1; clone_size: .; j_call: TRBJ2-2
cdr3_aa: CASSLGEGMGQGQETQYF; cdr3_nt: TGCGCCAGCAGCTTGGGGGAAGGGATGGGACAGGGCCAAGAGACCCAGTACTTC; d_call: TRBD1; v_call: TRBV5-1; clone_size: .; j_call: TRBJ2-5
cdr3_aa: CASSVGGENNEKLFF; cdr3_nt: TGTGCCAGCAGCGTAGGGGGGGAAAACAATGAAAAACTGTTTTTT; d_call: .; v_call: TRBV9; clone_size: .; j_call: TRBJ1-4